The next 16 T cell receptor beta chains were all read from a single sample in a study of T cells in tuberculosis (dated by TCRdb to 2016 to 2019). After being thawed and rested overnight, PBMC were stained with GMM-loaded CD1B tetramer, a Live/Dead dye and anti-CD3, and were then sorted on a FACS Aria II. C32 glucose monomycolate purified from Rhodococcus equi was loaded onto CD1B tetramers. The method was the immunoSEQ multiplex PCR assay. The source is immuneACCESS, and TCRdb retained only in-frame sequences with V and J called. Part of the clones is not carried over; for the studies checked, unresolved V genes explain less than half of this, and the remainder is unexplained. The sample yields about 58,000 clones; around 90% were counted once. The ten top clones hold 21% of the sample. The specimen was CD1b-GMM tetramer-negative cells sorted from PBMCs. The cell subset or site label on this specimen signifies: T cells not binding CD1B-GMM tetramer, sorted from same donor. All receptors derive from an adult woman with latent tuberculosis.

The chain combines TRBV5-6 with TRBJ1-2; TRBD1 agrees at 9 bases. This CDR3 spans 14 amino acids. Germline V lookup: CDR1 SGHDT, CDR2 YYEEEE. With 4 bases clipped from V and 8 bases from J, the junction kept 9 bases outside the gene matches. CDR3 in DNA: TGTGCCAGCAGCCACGACAGGGGGGTGTGGGGCTACACCTTC. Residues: CASSHDRGVWGYTF.

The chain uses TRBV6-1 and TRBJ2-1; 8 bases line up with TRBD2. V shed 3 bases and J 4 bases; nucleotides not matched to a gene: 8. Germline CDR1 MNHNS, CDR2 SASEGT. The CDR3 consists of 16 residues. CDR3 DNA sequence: TGTGCCAGCAGTGAGAACGGCGGGGGGCCTTACAATGAGCAGTTCTTC. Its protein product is CASSENGGGPYNEQFF.

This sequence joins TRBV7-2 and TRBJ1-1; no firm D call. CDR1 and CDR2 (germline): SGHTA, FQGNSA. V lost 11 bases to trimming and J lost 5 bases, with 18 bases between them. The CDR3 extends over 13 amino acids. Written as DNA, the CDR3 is TGTGCCGCCTCCAAGACCGCGGGTACTGAAGCTTTCTTT. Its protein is CAASKTAGTEAFF. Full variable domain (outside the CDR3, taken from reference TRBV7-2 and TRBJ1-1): GAGVSQSPSNKVTEKGKDVELRCDPISGHTALYWYRQSLGQGLEFLIYFQGNSAPDKSGLPSDRFSAERTGGSVSTLTIQRTQQEDSAVYLCAASKTAGTEAFFGQGTRLTVV.

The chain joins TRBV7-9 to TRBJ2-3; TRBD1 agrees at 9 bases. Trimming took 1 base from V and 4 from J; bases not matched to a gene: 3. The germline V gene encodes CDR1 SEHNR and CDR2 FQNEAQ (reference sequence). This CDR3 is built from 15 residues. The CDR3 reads CASSLGTGDADTQYF. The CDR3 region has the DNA TGTGCCAGCAGCTTAGGGACAGGGGATGCAGATACGCAGTATTTT.

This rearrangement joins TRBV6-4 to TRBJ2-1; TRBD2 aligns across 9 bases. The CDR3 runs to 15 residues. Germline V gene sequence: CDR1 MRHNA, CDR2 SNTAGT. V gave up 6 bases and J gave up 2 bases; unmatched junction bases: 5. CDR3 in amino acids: CASSPEREAYNEQFF. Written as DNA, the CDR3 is TGTGCCAGCAGCCCCGAGCGGGAGGCCTACAATGAGCAGTTCTTC.

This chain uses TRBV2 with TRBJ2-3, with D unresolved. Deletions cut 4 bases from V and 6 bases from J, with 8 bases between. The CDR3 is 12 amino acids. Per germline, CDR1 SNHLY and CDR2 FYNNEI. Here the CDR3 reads CASSVYLDTQYF. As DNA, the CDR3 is TGTGCCAGCAGTGTTTATCTGGATACGCAGTATTTT. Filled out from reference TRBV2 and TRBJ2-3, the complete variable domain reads EPEVTQTPSHQVTQMGQEVILRCVPISNHLYFYWYRQILGQKVEFLVSFYNNEISEKSEIFDDQFSVERPDGSNFTLKIRSTKLEDSAMYFCASSVYLDTQYFGPGTRLTVL.

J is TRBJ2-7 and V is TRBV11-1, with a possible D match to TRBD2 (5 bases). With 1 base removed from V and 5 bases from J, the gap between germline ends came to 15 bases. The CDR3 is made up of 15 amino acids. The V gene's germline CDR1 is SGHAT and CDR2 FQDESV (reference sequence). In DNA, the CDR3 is TGTGCCAGCAGCTTAGGCCCCGGGGTTCAAAACGAGCAGTACTTC. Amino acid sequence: CASSLGPGVQNEQYF.

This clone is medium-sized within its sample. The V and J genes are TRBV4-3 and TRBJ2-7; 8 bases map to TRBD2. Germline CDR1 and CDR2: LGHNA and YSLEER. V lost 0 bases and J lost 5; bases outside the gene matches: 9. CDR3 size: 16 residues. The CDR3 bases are TGCGCCAGCAGCCAAGAAGTCGGGAGGGGTTCGGACGAGCAGTACTTC. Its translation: CASSQEVGRGSDEQYF.

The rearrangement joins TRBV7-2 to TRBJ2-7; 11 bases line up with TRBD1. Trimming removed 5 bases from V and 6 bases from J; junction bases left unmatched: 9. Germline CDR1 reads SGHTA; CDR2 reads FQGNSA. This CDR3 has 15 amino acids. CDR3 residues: CASSLRDRGVSEQYF. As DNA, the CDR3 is TGTGCCAGCAGCCTCCGGGACAGGGGGGTGTCCGAGCAGTACTTC.

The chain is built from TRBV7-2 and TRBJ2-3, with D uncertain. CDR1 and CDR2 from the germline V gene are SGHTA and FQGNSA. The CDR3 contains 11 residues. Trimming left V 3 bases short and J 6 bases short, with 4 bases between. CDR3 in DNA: TGTGCCAGCAGCTTTCGGGATACGCAGTATTTT. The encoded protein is CASSFRDTQYF.

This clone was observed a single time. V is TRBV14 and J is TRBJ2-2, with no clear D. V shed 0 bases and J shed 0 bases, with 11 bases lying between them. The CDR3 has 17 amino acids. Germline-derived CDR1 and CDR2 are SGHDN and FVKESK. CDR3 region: CASSQDLRNPNTGELFF. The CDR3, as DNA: TGTGCCAGCAGCCAAGATTTGCGGAACCCGAACACCGGGGAGCTGTTTTTT.

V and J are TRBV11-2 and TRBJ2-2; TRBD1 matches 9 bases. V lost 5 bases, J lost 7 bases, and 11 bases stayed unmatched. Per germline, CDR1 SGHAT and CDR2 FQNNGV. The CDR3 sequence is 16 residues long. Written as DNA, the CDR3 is TGTGCCAGCAGCCATTTAGGGGGACAGGGAGTCGGGGAGCTGTTTTTT. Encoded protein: CASSHLGGQGVGELFF.

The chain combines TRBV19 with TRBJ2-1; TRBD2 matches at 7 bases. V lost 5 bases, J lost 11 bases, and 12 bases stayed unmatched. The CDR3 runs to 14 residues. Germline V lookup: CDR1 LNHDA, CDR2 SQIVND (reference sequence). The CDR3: CASSVELRTSQQFF. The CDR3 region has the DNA TGTGCCAGTAGTGTGGAGCTCCGGACTAGTCAGCAGTTCTTC.

CDR3 amino acids: CASSQGLETWAEQFF. The DNA of the CDR3 is TGCGCCAGCAGCCAAGGACTAGAGACGTGGGCTGAGCAGTTCTTC. The chain carries TRBV4-1 and TRBJ2-1; possibly TRBD2 for D (6 bases). The V gene's germline CDR1 is MGHRA and CDR2 YSYEKL. Trimming took 1 base from V and 9 from J, leaving 16 bases between them. This CDR3 is 15 amino acids long.

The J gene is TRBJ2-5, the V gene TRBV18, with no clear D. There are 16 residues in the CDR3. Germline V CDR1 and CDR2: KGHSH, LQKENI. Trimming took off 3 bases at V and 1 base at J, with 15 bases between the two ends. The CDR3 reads CASSPQRNKAQETQYF. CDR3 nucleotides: TGTGCCAGCTCACCTCAGCGAAATAAGGCCCAAGAGACCCAGTACTTC.

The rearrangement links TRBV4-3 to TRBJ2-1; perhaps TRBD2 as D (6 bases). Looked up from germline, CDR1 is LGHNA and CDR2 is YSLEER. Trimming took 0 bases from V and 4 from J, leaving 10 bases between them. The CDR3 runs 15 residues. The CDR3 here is CASSQDRDSYNEQFF. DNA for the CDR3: TGCGCCAGCAGCCAAGATAGGGACTCGTACAATGAGCAGTTCTTC.